Listed here are 7 T cell receptor beta chains from one sample, sequenced in a study of shared T cell receptors in the human thymus. Measured with immunoSEQ multiplex PCR; TCRdb has only the in-frame clones, and not every one. The table includes more than 300,000 clones, approximately 95% detected once. Sequencing was performed on thymocytes. The receptors were gathered from a human donor.

The genes are TRBV28 and TRBJ1-4; 8 nucleotides agree with TRBD1. With V trimmed by 4 bases and J by 4 bases, 5 bases remained unmatched. The length of the CDR3 is 15 residues. Germline V gives CDR1 MDHEN, CDR2 SYDVKM. CDR3: CASSYDRGFNEKLFF. As DNA, the CDR3 is TGTGCCAGCAGTTACGACAGGGGATTTAATGAAAAACTGTTTTTT.

The chain couples TRBV7-9 to TRBJ2-1; 9 bases are shared with TRBD1. Looked up from germline, CDR1 is SEHNR and CDR2 is FQNEAQ (reference sequence). The CDR3 sequence is 15 residues long. The J segment lost 7 bases and the V segment lost 6 bases, leaving 10 bases of the junction unmatched. The CDR3 DNA reads as TGTGCCAGCAGACTAGCCGGGACAGGGAGAAATGAGCAGTTCTTC. Amino acids: CASRLAGTGRNEQFF.

This clone occurred once. The chain is built from TRBV14 and TRBJ2-7; TRBD1 matches 10 bases. The CDR3 runs to 14 residues. Germline values: CDR1 SGHDN, CDR2 FVKESK. V lost 4 bases to trimming and J lost 5 bases; unmatched junction nucleotides: 5. CDR3 DNA sequence: TGTGCCAGCAGCCTAGGGACAGGGGAGGACGAGCAGTACTTC. Protein: CASSLGTGEDEQYF.

The rearrangement links TRBV4-3 to TRBJ2-6, with D possibly TRBD1 on 5 matching bases. CDR1 and CDR2 (germline): LGHNA, YSLEER. V was shortened by 5 bases and J by 0 bases, with 17 bases between the two germline ends. The CDR3 runs 18 residues. CDR3 loop: CASSERQFLSSGANVLTF. Here the CDR3 DNA reads TGCGCCAGCAGCGAGAGACAGTTTCTAAGCTCTGGGGCCAACGTCCTGACTTTC.

The chain couples TRBV5-5 to TRBJ2-4; no definite D call. The CDR3 sequence is 16 residues long. Trimming cost V 1 base and J 0 bases, with 11 bases left between them. Germline V lookup: CDR1 SGHKS, CDR2 YYEKEE (reference sequence). In DNA form, the CDR3 reads TGTGCCAGCAGCTTGCCTCAGAGAACAGCCAAAAACATTCAGTACTTC. This gives the protein CASSLPQRTAKNIQYF.

This clone occurred once. The V gene is TRBV10-3, the J gene TRBJ1-1; 9 bases agree with TRBD1. V lost 2 bases, J lost 1 base, and 8 bases stayed unmatched. Germline assignment: CDR1 ENHRY and CDR2 SYGVKD. The CDR3 spans 17 residues. This CDR3 reads CAISEGKGTGQNTEAFF. The CDR3 bases are TGTGCCATCAGTGAGGGGAAGGGGACAGGGCAGAACACTGAAGCTTTCTTT.

The J gene is TRBJ1-5, the V gene TRBV29-1; 9 bases are a match to TRBD1. The length of the CDR3 is 15 residues. V lost 5 bases and J lost 0; bases outside the gene matches: 5. The germline V gene has CDR1 SQVTM and CDR2 ANQGSEA. In nucleotides, the CDR3 is TGCAGCGTTAGCTGGGACAGGGATAGCAATCAGCCCCAGCATTTT. Translated: CSVSWDRDSNQPQHF. The full variable domain, completed using reference TRBV29-1 and TRBJ1-5, is SAVISQKPSRDICQRGTSLTIQCQVDSQVTMMFWYRQQPGQSLTLIATANQGSEATYESGFVIDKFPISRPNLTFSTLTVSNMSPEDSSIYLCSVSWDRDSNQPQHFGDGTRLSIL.